The 30 T cell receptor beta chains listed next were all sequenced from one sample in a study of blood T cell repertoires in COVID-19. Profiled with immunoSEQ multiplex PCR; TCRdb holds only in-frame clones, not every one. The sample consists of about 160,000 clones, 82% of them appearing once. Sequencing was carried out using PBMCs or T cells enriched from blood (not recorded which). Receptors originate from a man aged 60 to 75 who had recovered from COVID-19.

The gene calls are TRBV15 and TRBJ1-6, with a tentative D call TRBD1 (5 bases). CDR3 length: 15 amino acids. V was pared by 0 bases and J by 9 bases, with 12 bases between. CDR1 and CDR2 from the germline V gene are LNHNV and YYDKDF (reference sequence). In DNA form, the CDR3 reads TGTGCCACCAGCAGAGATCCAGGGCCTGGTTCACCCCTCCACTTT. As protein: CATSRDPGPGSPLHF. The full variable domain, completed using reference TRBV15 and TRBJ1-6, is DAMVIQNPRYQVTQFGKPVTLSCSQTLNHNVMYWYQQKSSQAPKLLFHYYDKDFNNEADTPDNFQSRRPNTSFCFLDIRSPGLGDTAMYLCATSRDPGPGSPLHFGNGTRLTVT.

The gene calls are TRBV13 and TRBJ1-1; D gene unclear. CDR1 and CDR2 (germline): PRHDT, FYEKMQ (reference sequence). This CDR3 has 14 amino acids. Trimming took 0 bases from V and 0 from J, leaving 5 bases between them. This CDR3 is CASSLGAVNTEAFF. The CDR3 region has the DNA TGTGCCAGCAGCTTAGGGGCAGTGAACACTGAAGCTTTCTTT.

The chain carries TRBV29-1 and TRBJ2-2; 7 positions agree with TRBD1. Germline loops: CDR1 SQVTM, CDR2 ANQGSEA. Unmatched junction bases numbered 6, after V lost 7 bases and J lost 4 bases. The CDR3 has 13 residues. Here the CDR3 DNA reads TGCAGCGCTGGAGGACAGGTCACCGGGGAGCTGTTTTTT. Its translation: CSAGGQVTGELFF.

The gene calls are TRBV7-2 and TRBJ2-5; 8 bases line up with TRBD1. The CDR3 sequence is 16 residues long. The V segment lost 2 bases and the J segment 2 bases; nucleotides outside the gene matches: 7. The germline V gene encodes CDR1 SGHTA and CDR2 FQGNSA. This chain's CDR3 is CASSLSRGQGQETQYF. DNA of the CDR3: TGTGCCAGCAGCTTATCTCGTGGACAGGGACAAGAGACCCAGTACTTC. Combining the CDR3 with reference TRBV7-2 and TRBJ2-5 gives the whole variable domain GAGVSQSPSNKVTEKGKDVELRCDPISGHTALYWYRQSLGQGLEFLIYFQGNSAPDKSGLPSDRFSAERTGGSVSTLTIQRTQQEDSAVYLCASSLSRGQGQETQYFGPGTRLLVL.

The CDR3 region has the DNA TGTGCCAGCAGCTTAGAGCCTCTAGACACTGAAGCTTTCTTT. Protein sequence: CASSLEPLDTEAFF. The gene calls are TRBV7-8 and TRBJ1-1, with unresolved D. This CDR3 is 14 amino acids long. Trimming pared 1 base from V and 3 bases from J, leaving 9 bases between. Germline assignment: CDR1 SGHVS and CDR2 FQNEAQ.

This clone occurred a few times. The rearrangement links TRBV28 to TRBJ1-5, with a tentative D call TRBD1 (5 bases). V lost 2 bases and J 7 bases, leaving 12 bases between the germline ends. Per the germline V gene, CDR1 is MDHEN and CDR2 is SYDVKM. The CDR3 has 14 amino acids. This CDR3 reads CASSLRRGGQPQHF. In DNA, the CDR3 is TGTGCCAGCAGTTTAAGGCGGGGGGGACAGCCCCAGCATTTT.

Only a few counts were recorded for this clone. The gene calls are TRBV21-1 and TRBJ1-5; the listed D gene, TRBD1, was not tested against the DNA. TRBV21-1 has pseudogene status. The CDR3 sequence is 16 residues long. DNA of the CDR3: TGTGCCAGCAGCAGGGACAGGGGAAATAGCAATCAGCCCCAGCATTTT. Amino acid sequence: CASSRDRGNSNQPQHF.

This clone was recorded a few times. The V call is TRBV30, the J call TRBJ2-7; D is perhaps TRBD2 (5 bases). The V end lost 2 bases, the J end lost 3 bases, and 11 bases lay between the germline ends. The CDR3 extends over 13 amino acids. CDR1 GTSNPN and CDR2 SVGIG come from the germline V gene (reference sequence). The CDR3 DNA sequence: TGTGCCTGGAGTAGCGGACCTATCTACGAGCAGTACTTC. Translated: CAWSSGPIYEQYF.

This clone rates as medium-sized. The rearrangement links TRBV30 to TRBJ1-1, with D uncertain. There are 13 residues in the CDR3. CDR1 and CDR2 from the germline V gene are GTSNPN and SVGIG (reference sequence). V lost 3 bases and J lost 1, with 9 bases in between. The CDR3 DNA is TGTGCCTGGAGCGGAGGGTCGAACACTGAAGCTTTCTTT. Encoded protein: CAWSGGSNTEAFF.

This chain connects TRBV11-2 to TRBJ1-1, with TRBD1 as a possible D gene (6 bases). This CDR3 has 15 amino acids. Deletions cut 0 bases from V and 6 bases from J, with 14 bases between. Germline V CDR1 and CDR2: SGHAT, FQNNGV. CDR3 DNA: TGTGCCAGCAGCTTAGATGGGGGGGCCGCGTCTGAAGCTTTCTTT. Translating gives CASSLDGGAASEAFF.

The rearrangement links TRBV28 to TRBJ2-7, with TRBD2 matching 7 bases. The CDR3 totals 13 residues. The V and J ends lost 6 bases and 5 bases, in that order; junction bases with no gene match: 7. Per the germline V gene, CDR1 is MDHEN and CDR2 is SYDVKM. The CDR3 DNA is TGTGCCAGCAGCCCTCCGGGACTACACGAGCAGTACTTC. Translation: CASSPPGLHEQYF.

The CDR3, as DNA: TGTGCCAGCAGCAGGCTGACAGGGGGCAATGAGCAGTTCTTC. This codes for CASSRLTGGNEQFF. V usage is TRBV6-5 and J usage is TRBJ2-1; 9 nucleotides agree with TRBD1. Germline V gene lookup returns CDR1 MNHEY and CDR2 SVGAGI. The CDR3 has 14 amino acids. V lost 6 bases to trimming and J lost 6 bases; unmatched junction nucleotides: 6.

The chain carries TRBV4-2 and TRBJ2-7; TRBD2 matches 9 bases. This CDR3 comprises 14 residues. Germline V lookup: CDR1 LGHNA, CDR2 YNFKEQ. The V segment lost 4 bases and the J segment 2 bases; nucleotides outside the gene matches: 3. CDR3 sequence reads: CASSPLAGTYEQYF. The CDR3 region has the DNA TGTGCCAGCAGCCCCCTAGCGGGAACCTACGAGCAGTACTTC.

This clone has only a few counts. The V gene is TRBV5-8, the J gene TRBJ2-3; 7 nucleotides line up with TRBD1. Germline V gives CDR1 SGHTS, CDR2 YDEGEE. V shed 0 bases and J 3 bases; nucleotides not matched to a gene: 1. The CDR3 is made up of 14 amino acids. The DNA for the CDR3 is TGTGCCAGCAGCTTGGACAGGGGTACAGATACGCAGTATTTT. Protein sequence: CASSLDRGTDTQYF.

V gene TRBV27 combines with J gene TRBJ1-6; possibly TRBD1 for D (6 bases). The germline CDR1 and CDR2 sequences are MNHEY and SMNVEV (reference sequence). Trimming took off 5 bases at V and 9 bases at J, with 11 bases between the two ends. This CDR3 has 13 amino acids. The chain's CDR3 is CASSNSRGSPLHF. The CDR3 DNA reads as TGTGCCAGCAGTAACAGCAGGGGTTCACCCCTCCACTTT.

This chain uses TRBV28 with TRBJ2-3, with TRBD1 matching 8 bases. Per germline, CDR1 MDHEN and CDR2 SYDVKM. The CDR3 extends over 15 amino acids. The V gene end was trimmed by 2 bases and the J gene end by 1 base; junction bases not matched to a gene: 2. In nucleotides, the CDR3 is TGTGCCAGCAGTTTAGGGACAGGTGGCACAGATACGCAGTATTTT. It translates to CASSLGTGGTDTQYF.

The rearrangement joins TRBV28 to TRBJ1-2; 8 positions match TRBD1. This CDR3 is built from 17 residues. Germline CDR1 is MDHEN and CDR2 is SYDVKM. V lost 4 bases and J lost 7; bases outside the gene matches: 17. The CDR3 loop reads CASSSHLDREFRSGYTF. CDR3 DNA sequence: TGTGCCAGCAGTTCCCACCTGGACAGGGAGTTCCGGAGTGGCTACACCTTC.

DNA of the CDR3: TGTGCCAGCAGTGAAGGACAGGATGCTGGAAACACCATATATTTT. Translated, it gives CASSEGQDAGNTIYF. The chain links TRBV6-1 to TRBJ1-3; the D gene is possibly TRBD1 (6 bases). The CDR3 extends over 15 amino acids. With 1 base removed from V and 2 bases from J, the gap between germline ends came to 9 bases. Germline CDR1 MNHNS, CDR2 SASEGT.

J is TRBJ2-1 and V is TRBV28; weak D call: TRBD2 (6 bases). The CDR3 has 15 residues. V shed 3 bases and J shed 0 bases, with 9 bases lying between them. The germline V gene encodes CDR1 MDHEN and CDR2 SYDVKM. Here the CDR3 reads CASSLRLDSYNEQFF. The CDR3 coding sequence is TGTGCCAGCAGTTTGAGACTAGACTCCTACAATGAGCAGTTCTTC.

In this sample, this clone turned up a few times. The V call is TRBV7-8, the J call TRBJ2-1; possibly TRBD2 for D (6 bases). CDR1 and CDR2 from the germline V gene are SGHVS and FQNEAQ. V gave up 0 bases and J gave up 2 bases, with 11 bases separating them. The length of the CDR3 is 16 residues. The CDR3 sequence: CASSLAVGGTYNEQFF. CDR3 coding DNA: TGTGCCAGCAGCTTAGCGGTGGGGGGTACCTACAATGAGCAGTTCTTC.

The rearrangement uses TRBV11-3 and TRBJ1-2; a weak D match, TRBD1 (6 bases). This CDR3 region has 13 residues. Per germline, CDR1 SGHNT and CDR2 YENEEA. V was shortened by 4 bases and J by 4 bases, with 10 bases between the two germline ends. This CDR3 is CASSSDRGYGYTF. CDR3 DNA: TGTGCCAGCAGCTCGGACAGAGGCTATGGCTACACCTTC.

This rearrangement joins TRBV10-3 to TRBJ2-1; 8 bases align to TRBD2. The trim removed 9 bases at V and 6 bases at J, leaving 10 bases unmatched. Germline V lookup: CDR1 ENHRY, CDR2 SYGVKD. This CDR3 contains 14 residues. The CDR3 loop is CAILISGIVNEQFF. The DNA of the CDR3 is TGTGCCATTCTGATTAGCGGGATAGTCAATGAGCAGTTCTTC.

This rearrangement joins TRBV9 to TRBJ1-3; D may be TRBD1 (6 bases). CDR1 and CDR2 from the germline V gene are SGDLS and YYNGEE. V lost 0 bases and J lost 7, with 17 bases in between. CDR3 length: 16 amino acids. In DNA, the CDR3 is TGTGCCAGCAGCGTAGTTTCGGGGGGCAATAGGAACACCATATATTTT. It is translated as CASSVVSGGNRNTIYF.

The chain employs TRBV5-4 and TRBJ2-2; possibly TRBD1 for D (6 bases). The CDR3 is 15 residues long. Looked up from germline, CDR1 is SGHNT and CDR2 is YYREEE (reference sequence). V gave up 0 bases and J gave up 4 bases, with 10 bases separating them. For the CDR3, the DNA is TGTGCCAGCAGCTTGGTAGGGACACCCACCGGGGAGCTGTTTTTT. Protein sequence: CASSLVGTPTGELFF. Complete variable domain (other parts from reference TRBV5-4 and TRBJ2-2): ETGVTQSPTHLIKTRGQQVTLRCSSQSGHNTVSWYQQALGQGPQFIFQYYREEENGRGNFPPRFSGLQFPNYSSELNVNALELDDSALYLCASSLVGTPTGELFFGEGSRLTVL.

This chain connects TRBV27 to TRBJ2-7; a possible D gene is TRBD1 (6 bases). With 3 bases removed from V and 1 base from J, the gap between germline ends came to 7 bases. Germline CDR1 and CDR2: MNHEY and SMNVEV (reference sequence). The CDR3 runs to 13 residues. The CDR3 DNA sequence: TGTGCCAGCAGTTTTACAGGGTCCTACGAGCAGTACTTC. Protein: CASSFTGSYEQYF.

This clone was seen only a few times. The genes are TRBV21-1 and TRBJ2-5; the D call of TRBD1 is as the table states it, not checked on the DNA. TRBV21-1 constitutes a pseudogene. The CDR3 runs 13 residues. CDR3 nucleotides: TGTGCCAGCCCCCGACAGGGGCAAGAGACCCAGTACTTC. As protein: CASPRQGQETQYF.

This clone was seen only once. V gene TRBV6-5 combines with J gene TRBJ2-5; the match to TRBD2 covers 9 bases. V gave up 0 bases and J gave up 5 bases; unmatched junction bases: 7. Germline V gene data show CDR1 as MNHEY and CDR2 as SVGAGI. This CDR3 has 16 residues. The CDR3 nucleotides are TGTGCCAGCAGTTACTCGATGCTAGCGGGATCGGAGACCCAGTACTTC. This translates into CASSYSMLAGSETQYF.

J is TRBJ2-7 and V is TRBV27, with D perhaps matching TRBD2 (5 bases). Trimming removed 2 bases at V and 6 bases at J, with 11 bases between. CDR3 length equals 13 residues. Germline lookup yields CDR1 MNHEY and CDR2 SMNVEV (reference sequence). The CDR3 DNA is TGTGCCAGCAGTTTAGGTGGGAGAGGCGAGCAGTACTTC. It translates to CASSLGGRGEQYF.

This chain joins TRBV12-5 and TRBJ2-2; D gene ambiguous. There are 21 residues in the CDR3. The germline V and J ends were trimmed by 0 bases and 0 bases, with 23 bases remaining between them. Germline V gives CDR1 LGHNT, CDR2 FRNRAP. For the CDR3, the DNA is TGTGCTAGTGGTTTGGTCAAACTACTCGGAAAGGAGCGATCGAACACCGGGGAGCTGTTTTTT. It encodes CASGLVKLLGKERSNTGELFF.

This clone was seen just once. V and J are TRBV11-2 and TRBJ2-7; 9 positions agree with TRBD1. The CDR3 runs 14 residues. Germline trimming cut 6 bases from V and 2 bases from J; bases unmatched to any gene: 5. In germline, CDR1 is SGHAT, CDR2 FQNNGV. CDR3 DNA sequence: TGTGCCAGCAGAAGGGGACAGGGAGCCTACGAGCAGTACTTC. This encodes CASRRGQGAYEQYF.